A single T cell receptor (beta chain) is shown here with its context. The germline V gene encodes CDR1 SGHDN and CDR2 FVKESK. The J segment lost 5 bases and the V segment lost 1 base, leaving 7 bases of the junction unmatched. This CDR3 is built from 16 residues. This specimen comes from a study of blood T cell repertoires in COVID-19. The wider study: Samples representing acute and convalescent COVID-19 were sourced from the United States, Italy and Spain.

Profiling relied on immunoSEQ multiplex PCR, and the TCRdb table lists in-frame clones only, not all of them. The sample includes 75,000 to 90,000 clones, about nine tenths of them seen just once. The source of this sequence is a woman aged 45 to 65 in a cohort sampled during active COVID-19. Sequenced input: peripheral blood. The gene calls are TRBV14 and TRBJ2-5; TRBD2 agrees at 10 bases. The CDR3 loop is CASSQGSGRAWETQYF. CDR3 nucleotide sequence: TGTGCCAGCAGCCAAGGGAGCGGGAGGGCCTGGGAGACCCAGTACTTC.